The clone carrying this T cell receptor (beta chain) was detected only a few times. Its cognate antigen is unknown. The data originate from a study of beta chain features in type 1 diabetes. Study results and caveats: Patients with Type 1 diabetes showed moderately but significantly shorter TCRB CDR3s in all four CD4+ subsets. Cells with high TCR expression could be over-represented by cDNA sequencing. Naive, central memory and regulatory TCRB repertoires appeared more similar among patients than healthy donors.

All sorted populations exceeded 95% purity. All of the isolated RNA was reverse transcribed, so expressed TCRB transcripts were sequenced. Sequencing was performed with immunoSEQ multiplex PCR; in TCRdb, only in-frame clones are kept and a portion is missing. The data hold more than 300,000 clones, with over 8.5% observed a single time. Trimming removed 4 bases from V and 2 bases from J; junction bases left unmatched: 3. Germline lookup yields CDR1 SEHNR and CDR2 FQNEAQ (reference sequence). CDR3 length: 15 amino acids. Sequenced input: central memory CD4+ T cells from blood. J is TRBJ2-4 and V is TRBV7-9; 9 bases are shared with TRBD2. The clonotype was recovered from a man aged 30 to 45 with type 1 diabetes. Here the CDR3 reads CASSSSGITKNIQYF. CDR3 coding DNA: TGTGCCAGCAGCTCTAGCGGGATTACCAAAAACATTCAGTACTTC.